A single sample is the source of the 13 T cell receptor beta chains below, sequenced in a study of CD8+ T cells in alopecia areata. Described treatment: oral pan-JAK inhibitor, 5-10 mg twice daily. Following extraction, RNA underwent reverse transcription to cDNA, which served as the sequencing template. Measured with immunoSEQ multiplex PCR; TCRdb has only the in-frame clones, and not every one. The sample lists about 190,000 clones, roughly three fifths seen once, with roughly 0.7% in the top ten. The material was CD4+ T cells sorted from blood, obtained at week 4, from a patient treated with tofacitinib. Receptors originate from a human donor with alopecia areata.

The CDR3 protein is CASNGGRGAGYTF. CDR3 coding DNA: TGTGCCAGCAACGGGGGCAGGGGGGCAGGCTACACCTTC. The chain carries TRBV28 and TRBJ1-2, with 7 bases matching TRBD1. This CDR3 is built from 13 residues. V trimming: 7 bases; J trimming: 8 bases; junction bases outside the gene matches: 10. In germline, CDR1 is MDHEN, CDR2 SYDVKM.

This clone was detected only a few times. The chain couples TRBV5-1 to TRBJ2-1, with D hard to call. Trimming took 0 bases from V and 8 from J, leaving 6 bases between them. The CDR3 sequence is 12 residues long. Germline V gene sequence: CDR1 SGHRS, CDR2 YFSETQ. The CDR3 region has the DNA TGCGCCAGCAGCTTGGTCCGCTATGAGCAGTTCTTC. It translates to CASSLVRYEQFF.

V usage is TRBV5-1 and J usage is TRBJ1-1, with D possibly TRBD1 on 5 matching bases. The CDR3 contains 15 residues. CDR1 and CDR2 (germline): SGHRS, YFSETQ. V lost 0 bases, J lost 4 bases, and 13 bases lay in between. The CDR3 DNA sequence: TGCGCCAGCAGCTTGGGCGGCAGGGAGAGCACTGAAGCTTTCTTT. This translates into CASSLGGRESTEAFF.

CDR3: CASSLGGGYEQYF. The CDR3 region has the DNA TGTGCCAGCAGTTTAGGCGGGGGCTACGAGCAGTACTTC. V gene TRBV28 combines with J gene TRBJ2-7; 7 bases map to TRBD2. Looked up from germline, CDR1 is MDHEN and CDR2 is SYDVKM. The CDR3 extends over 13 amino acids. V shed 2 bases and J 3 bases; nucleotides not matched to a gene: 1.

The chain joins TRBV7-8 to TRBJ2-5, with TRBD1 matching over 7 bases. From germline, CDR1 is SGHVS and CDR2 FQNEAQ. This CDR3 comprises 18 residues. The V and J ends lost 1 base and 4 bases, in that order; junction bases with no gene match: 15. The DNA for the CDR3 is TGTGCCAGCAGCTTAGGTGGTCCACTACAGGGGATGGGAGAGACCCAGTACTTC. Amino acids: CASSLGGPLQGMGETQYF.

With respect to this clone: This may be a read error: a much more frequent sequence differs by one nucleotide. The genes are TRBV5-6 and TRBJ2-5, with a tentative D call TRBD2 (6 bases). This CDR3 comprises 13 residues. CDR1 SGHDT and CDR2 YYEEEE come from the germline V gene. Trimming shortened V by 2 bases and J by 2 bases, and 7 bases separated the two germline ends. The CDR3 DNA reads TGTGCCAGCAGCTTCGGAGGGCAAGAGACCCAGTACTTC. Encoded protein: CASSFGGQETQYF.

This chain joins TRBV7-2 and TRBJ1-1, with D maybe TRBD1 (6 bases). CDR1 and CDR2 (germline): SGHTA, FQGNSA. Trimming pared 5 bases from V and 2 bases from J, leaving 9 bases between. The CDR3 is 13 residues long. CDR3 nucleotide sequence: TGTGCCAGCAGCGCGGACAGTAACACTGAAGCTTTCTTT. This sequence encodes CASSADSNTEAFF. Combining the CDR3 with reference TRBV7-2 and TRBJ1-1 gives the whole variable domain GAGVSQSPSNKVTEKGKDVELRCDPISGHTALYWYRQSLGQGLEFLIYFQGNSAPDKSGLPSDRFSAERTGGSVSTLTIQRTQQEDSAVYLCASSADSNTEAFFGQGTRLTVV.

The table lists this clone with a few counts. The gene calls are TRBV4-1 and TRBJ2-5; D is undetermined. V gave up 1 base and J gave up 2 bases, with 8 bases separating them. CDR3 length: 14 residues. Germline-derived CDR1 and CDR2 are MGHRA and YSYEKL. In DNA, the CDR3 is TGCGCCAGCAGCCAAGCTCCAACACAAGAGACCCAGTACTTC. Translating it yields CASSQAPTQETQYF.

CDR3 loop: CASSELGQSYNEQFF. In DNA, the CDR3 is TGTGCCAGCAGTGAACTTGGACAGTCCTACAATGAGCAGTTCTTC. V and J are TRBV6-1 and TRBJ2-1; TRBD1 might be the D (6 bases). Germline V gene sequence: CDR1 MNHNS, CDR2 SASEGT. Trimming cost V 2 bases and J 1 base, with 9 bases left between them. This CDR3 contains 15 residues.

This clone was seen just once. The chain is built from TRBV11-1 and TRBJ2-1; tentatively, D is TRBD2 (5 bases). The CDR3 has 13 residues. Trimming cost V 1 base and J 9 bases, with 10 bases left between them. Per the germline V gene, CDR1 is SGHAT and CDR2 is FQDESV (reference sequence). In nucleotides, the CDR3 is TGTGCCAGCAGCTTAGATCGGAGCGGTGAGCAGTTCTTC. This gives the protein CASSLDRSGEQFF.

This chain links TRBV7-3 with TRBJ2-6; the D gene is possibly TRBD2 (5 bases). This CDR3 has 16 residues. V gave up 0 bases and J gave up 2 bases, with 8 bases separating them. CDR1 and CDR2 from the germline V gene are SGHTA and FQGTGA. The CDR3, as DNA: TGTGCCAGCAGCTTAACGGCCGGGACTGGGGCCAACGTCCTGACTTTC. Translation: CASSLTAGTGANVLTF. Full variable domain (missing parts from reference TRBV7-3 and TRBJ2-6): GAGVSQTPSNKVTEKGKYVELRCDPISGHTALYWYRQSLGQGPEFLIYFQGTGAADDSGLPNDRFFAVRPEGSVSTLKIQRTERGDSAVYLCASSLTAGTGANVLTFGAGSRLTVL.

This chain joins TRBV27 and TRBJ2-5; perhaps D is TRBD1 or TRBD2 (5 bases each). The V gene lost 5 bases and the J gene lost 3 bases, with 10 bases spanning the gap. This CDR3 has 13 residues. Germline V lookup: CDR1 MNHEY, CDR2 SMNVEV (reference sequence). The CDR3 here is CASSLGRKETQYF. CDR3 coding DNA: TGTGCCAGCAGTCTGGGACGCAAAGAGACCCAGTACTTC.

The J gene is TRBJ1-1, the V gene TRBV20-1; TRBD1 agrees at 7 bases. V lost 3 bases, J lost 10 bases, and 5 bases stayed unmatched. Germline V lookup: CDR1 DFQATT, CDR2 SNEGSKA (reference sequence). The CDR3 sequence is 11 residues long. The CDR3 DNA follows: TGCAGTGCTAGTCGACAGGGTGGAGCTTTCTTT. It encodes CSASRQGGAFF.